This TCR beta chain came from a study of cytomegalovirus exposure and HLA in healthy donors (dated 2017 in TCRdb). Looking at the study overall: An earlier analysis of roughly 500 of the donors reported about 250 Gb of sequence data and some 100 million unique TCR beta sequences from roughly 200 million T cells. Roughly 300 gigabases of sequencing data and around 80 million unique TCR sequences made up an early release that covered 640 HLA-typed donors. To decide whether each TCR beta V gene segment behaved as functional or pseudogenic, an earlier analysis of over 500 of the donors relied on high-throughput TCR beta sequencing. All discovery cohort repertoires had been generated on a single sequencing platform. High-throughput TCR immunosequencing, statistical association of individual TCRs with disease status, and machine learning were combined to predict cytomegalovirus infection status. The study used immunosequencing to profile the T cell repertoires of more than 650 subjects and linked those repertoires to cytomegalovirus serostatus. In a later genetic analysis, genome-wide SNP genotypes for about 55% of the roughly 670 donors were used, and that subset was treated as a discovery cohort. The later analysis used no new phenotypic data to find candidate immune exposures, relying instead on TCR beta sequences and their occurrence across donors. A later analysis re-analyzed previously published TCR beta repertoires from 600 to 850 donors and added high-resolution HLA genotyping to study TCR occurrence patterns. Alongside the repertoire data, information on donor age, sex, ethnicity and CMV serostatus was compiled. Roughly 5 DR-DQ haplotypes were handled as single units for association and clustering, since linkage in the cohort was strong. On average, over 200,000 unique TCR beta nucleotide sequences were sequenced per donor among fewer than 500 genotyped donors of the cohort, with roughly 18% of those sequences being non-productive. Among the roughly 400 genotyped donors, more than 70% belonged to the genetic ancestry cluster associated with self-reported Caucasian donors. The study aimed to test whether cataloging public T cell receptors could reveal signatures of past pathogen exposure. Along with the roughly 700-subject first cohort, a separate validation cohort of some 130 different subjects was used. HLA typing included class I and class II loci at four-digit resolution. Typing coverage varied by locus: about 620-630 donors for A, B, C, DRB1 and DQB1; approximately 560 for DQA1; more than 600 for DPA1; roughly 450 for DPB1.

Regarding this clone: Its antigen remains unidentified. Base qualities are missing; no much larger clone stands one base away.

Per the germline V gene, SGHAT is the CDR1 and FQNNGV is the CDR2. From the cysteine up to the phenylalanine, the CDR3 has a length of 16 residues. CDR3 DNA is the only sequence kept; it has 48 bases, read in frame from the first base. Germline trimming amounts to 1 base on V and 2 bases on J, with 8 as the count of junction bases outside the gene matches. In total, roughly 710 healthy bone marrow donors made up the cohort. At the time of sampling, all cohort members were nominally healthy, though unrecorded immune exposures were likely present. The donor was CMV seronegative and was included in the group of a few hundred seronegative cohort members. A peripheral blood sample was collected from each donor, and TCR beta sequencing was performed on peripheral blood mononuclear cells. The Qiagen DNeasy Blood Extraction Kit was used to extract genomic DNA from the blood cell samples. Library preparation used the immunoSEQ multiplex PCR assay. For the multiplex PCR, a mixture combining 60 forward primers for TCR Vbeta segments and 13 reverse primers for TCR Jbeta segments was used. The CDR3 region of rearranged TCR beta genes was amplified from genomic DNA by a multiplex PCR assay. Amplified TCR beta libraries were sequenced as 87-base-pair reads on the Illumina HiSeq System. Processing in the source paper ran as follows. In a later analysis, some 80 million unique TCR beta chains were counted across the approximately 640 repertoires, and about 9.9 million of these chains were shared by at least two donors. Raw reads were error-corrected and collapsed into unique sequences by a nearest-neighbor algorithm in which closely related sequences were merged to remove PCR and sequencing errors. Alignment of CDR3 sequences to IMGT reference sequences was used to assign V, D and J gene segments. Each retained sequence needed at least a six-nucleotide match to both a V gene segment and a J gene segment. A rearrangement was called productive if the CDR3 had no stop codons and remained in frame with V and J, and every other rearrangement was called non-productive. Following IMGT convention, CDR3 was defined as the stretch from the second conserved V-encoded cysteine up to the conserved J-encoded phenylalanine. In an earlier analysis of around 570 of the donors, sequences lacking an unambiguous match to a single V gene segment were excluded. An earlier analysis of a few hundred of the donors called V segments functional above 56.7% productive rearrangements and segregating when the between-donor standard deviation exceeded 5%. A statistical classification framework was built to diagnose cytomegalovirus status from the catalog of TCR beta chain sequences. In a later analysis, V and J genes were assigned by comparing TCR nucleotide sequences against IMGT/GENE-DB human TR gene sequences. In a later analysis, CDR3 sequences and most-parsimonious VDJ recombination scenarios were assigned using the TCRdist pipeline. A later analysis defined each TCR beta chain by its CDR3 amino acid sequence plus V-gene family, and excluded reads lacking a unique V-gene family. As a way to deal with suspected cross-contamination and a sequencing artifact, a later analysis dropped 500 to 700 nucleotide sequences that were highly shared and had low generation probability. In a later analysis, a clonal expansion index was calculated for each public chain from normalized within-repertoire ranks of inferred template counts. In a later analysis, generation probabilities were computed using a VDJ recombination model fitted to out-of-frame rearrangements, and the results were checked against IGoR. In a later analysis, hypergeometric tests were used to score TCR-TCR, TCR-HLA and TCR-CMV co-occurrence, with a repertoire-size bias correction applied to TCR pairs. In a later analysis, false discovery rates were estimated by permuting HLA or CMV assignments 20 times. A later analysis grouped co-occurring TCRs with DBSCAN, adding TCRdist sequence similarity when clustering within HLA-allele-positive subsets. Repertoires with fewer than 30,000 or more than 120,000 public chains, plus five repertoires with anomalous nucleotide sharing, were excluded from co-occurrence clustering. Not all clones reach the TCRdb copy of this immuneACCESS table, which keeps in-frame sequences only. Checked studies attribute under half of the gap to unresolved V genes and leave the rest unexplained. Clonal size and the V and J genes are those of that table, whereas D and trimming came from the DNA. This sample comprises 200,000 or so clones, about 82% of them detected only once. The biggest ten clones account for 2.9% of the sample.

General conclusions and limits of the study: A later analysis found that most CMV-associated TCR beta chains appeared HLA-restricted, with HLA associations seemingly driven largely by CMV exposure. In an earlier analysis of around 500 of the donors, most TCR beta V segments appeared in productive rearrangements about 87% or about 30% of the time, broadly matching IMGT annotations. According to the authors, the approach could potentially be generalized to other disease states and immunological phenotypes. In vitro tests confirmed that a few of the cytomegalovirus-associated TCR beta chains recognize cytomegalovirus antigens. The classifier was reported to diagnose cytomegalovirus status with high specificity and sensitivity in both the original cohort and the validation cohort. Because HLA typing was missing for some donors at each locus, association tests included only the typed subset. In a later genetic analysis, fewer N-insertions in productive TCRs were reported among donors in an Asian-associated ancestry cluster than the roughly 700-donor mean. A later analysis found that TCR association rates varied across HLA loci, with DRB1 alleles showing the most associated TCRs and HLA-C alleles the fewest. Linkage disequilibrium might explain the correlated functional status among segregating V segments, but an unknown experimental factor could not be ruled out. A further reported finding was that TCR beta sequences accurately predicted the HLA-A and HLA-B alleles for most subjects in the first cohort. Roughly uniform sequencing depth across donors was assumed in presence/absence analyses, although this assumption may not hold. Because the 87-base-pair reads could not distinguish some IMGT-functional V segments, including TRBV6-2 and TRBV6-3, those segments were excluded. A total of 150 to 200 TCR beta chains were listed by the study as associated with cytomegalovirus. Specific HLA alleles were associated with 18,000 or so TCR beta sequences at a false discovery rate of 0.05 in a later analysis. According to a later analysis, parvovirus B19, influenza, CMV and Epstein-Barr virus appeared linked to several top co-occurrence clusters. Over 15 rarely observed V segments, including chromosome 9 orphons, were excluded from the earlier analysis of several hundred of the donors because counts were too low. V-gene and J-gene trimming of TCR beta chains was associated with a missense DCLRE1C variant in a later genetic analysis, and the association was replicated in an independent cohort. The sequencing pipeline was judged likely to have produced a cluster of highly shared sequence variants as a technical artifact. Only TCR beta chains were sequenced in this cohort, and the absence of alpha or paired-chain data limited detectable features. While some public TCRs were present in many individuals, most TCR sequences turned up only very rarely across donors. Compared with equally common non-associated chains, HLA-associated TCR beta chains in a later analysis were more clonally expanded and had lower generation probabilities. When HLA alleles, especially DR and DQ, strongly co-occurred, attributing TCR associations to individual alleles was difficult. Immune exposure information for the cohort was limited to CMV serostatus.

What was sequenced was PBMCs. This TCR was recovered from a man under 40 in good health and CMV-seronegative. The chain employs TRBV11-2 and TRBJ2-7, and TRBD1 aligns with 7 junction nucleotides. The DNA reads as follows: TGTGCCAGCAGCTTAGGAGGTGGACAGGCAACCTACGAGCAGTACTTC. Its amino acids are CASSLGGGQATYEQYF.